These 25 T cell receptor beta chains were sequenced from one sample in a study of T cell responses to AZD1222 COVID-19 vaccine. Measured with immunoSEQ multiplex PCR; TCRdb has only the in-frame clones, and not every one. The table includes some 120,000 clones, 90% detected once. Sequencing used peripheral blood, obtained 28 days after the second dose of the MenACWY control vaccine. Receptors were obtained from an adult who received the MenACWY meningococcal vaccine as a control.

The chain links TRBV7-2 to TRBJ1-1; weak D call: TRBD1 (5 bases). This CDR3 is 19 amino acids long. Germline CDR1 and CDR2: SGHTA and FQGNSA. Trimming took off 0 bases at V and 0 bases at J, with 20 bases between the two ends. The CDR3 DNA reads TGTGCCAGCAGCTTAGCATTGGCGGGGGAGGAGGTCGTGAACACTGAAGCTTTCTTT. Encoded protein: CASSLALAGEEVVNTEAFF.

The CDR3 is CASSSGLTNEKLFF. CDR3 bases: TGTGCCAGCAGTTCGGGGTTAACTAATGAAAAACTGTTTTTT. The genes are TRBV27 and TRBJ1-4; no reliable D call. The CDR3 consists of 14 residues. Germline CDR1 reads MNHEY; CDR2 reads SMNVEV (reference sequence). V was cut by 4 bases and J by 1 base, with 7 bases left in between.

This chain joins TRBV7-2 and TRBJ1-1, with 7 bases aligning to TRBD1. The CDR3 runs to 14 residues. The J segment lost 6 bases and the V segment lost 5 bases, leaving 9 bases of the junction unmatched. CDR1 and CDR2 from the germline V gene are SGHTA and FQGNSA. CDR3 protein: CASSPNRGIAEAFF. In nucleotides, the CDR3 is TGTGCCAGCAGCCCCAACAGGGGAATCGCTGAAGCTTTCTTT.

This clone was observed a single time. This chain links TRBV28 with TRBJ2-7, with TRBD1 matching 10 bases. Germline V gene data show CDR1 as MDHEN and CDR2 as SYDVKM. The CDR3 runs to 15 residues. Losses at the gene ends were 7 bases for V and 5 bases for J; bases not matched to a gene: 11. The CDR3 DNA is TGTGCCAGCACCTCGACGCCCGGGACAGGGGACGAGCAGTACTTC. It encodes CASTSTPGTGDEQYF.

V usage is TRBV29-1 and J usage is TRBJ2-3, with 11 bases matching TRBD2. The CDR3 is 16 amino acids. Germline assignment: CDR1 SQVTM and CDR2 ANQGSEA. Losses at the gene ends were 3 bases for V and 7 bases for J; bases not matched to a gene: 12. Written as DNA, the CDR3 is TGCAGCGTTGAGGATAGCGGGAGGGCCGCATCTCATACGCAGTATTTT. Translated: CSVEDSGRAASHTQYF.

In this sample, this clone turned up a few times. V and J are TRBV5-1 and TRBJ1-3, with D hard to call. This CDR3 is 13 amino acids long. The V end lost 4 bases, the J end lost 4 bases, and 9 bases lay between the germline ends. The germline V gene encodes CDR1 SGHRS and CDR2 YFSETQ. This CDR3 is CASSENLGNTIYF. The DNA for the CDR3 is TGCGCCAGCAGCGAGAACTTGGGAAACACCATATATTTT.

The table lists this clone with a count of one. The chain combines TRBV28 with TRBJ1-1, with D perhaps TRBD1 (6 bases). The CDR3 has 16 residues. Germline loops: CDR1 MDHEN, CDR2 SYDVKM. V shed 3 bases and J shed 4 bases, with 18 bases lying between them. Here the CDR3 reads CASSFLPVAGATEAFF. The DNA for the CDR3 is TGTGCCAGCAGTTTCCTTCCCGTGGCGGGGGCCACTGAAGCTTTCTTT.

The chain is built from TRBV24-1 and TRBJ1-4; TRBD1 might be the D (6 bases). V shed 4 bases and J shed 11 bases, with 10 bases lying between them. Germline V lookup: CDR1 KGHDR, CDR2 SFDVKD. The CDR3 is 12 amino acids. The chain's CDR3 is CATSEPQGKLFF. As DNA, the CDR3 is TGTGCCACCAGTGAACCCCAGGGGAAACTGTTTTTT.

The chain has TRBV9 and TRBJ2-3; 7 bases map to TRBD2. There are 16 residues in the CDR3. After removal of 1 base from V and 4 bases from J, the junction contained 9 bases not matched to a gene. Looked up from germline, CDR1 is SGDLS and CDR2 is YYNGEE. CDR3: CASSVSPTSSADTQYF. As DNA, the CDR3 is TGTGCCAGCAGCGTATCTCCGACTAGCTCGGCAGATACGCAGTATTTT. Full variable domain (missing parts from reference TRBV9 and TRBJ2-3): DSGVTQTPKHLITATGQRVTLRCSPRSGDLSVYWYQQSLDQGLQFLIQYYNGEERAKGNILERFSAQQFPDLHSELNLSSLELGDSALYFCASSVSPTSSADTQYFGPGTRLTVL.

In this sample, this clone turned up once. This chain links TRBV5-4 with TRBJ2-7, with D hard to call. V lost 4 bases to trimming and J lost 3 bases, with 8 bases between them. CDR3 length equals 12 residues. The germline V gene has CDR1 SGHNT and CDR2 YYREEE (reference sequence). CDR3 sequence (DNA): TGTGCCAGCAGCCAGGCCGGCTACGAGCAGTACTTC. This codes for CASSQAGYEQYF. Using reference TRBV5-4 and TRBJ2-7 for the parts outside the CDR3, the full variable domain is ETGVTQSPTHLIKTRGQQVTLRCSSQSGHNTVSWYQQALGQGPQFIFQYYREEENGRGNFPPRFSGLQFPNYSSELNVNALELDDSALYLCASSQAGYEQYFGPGTRLTVT.

The chain recombines TRBV2 with TRBJ2-7; 9 nucleotides agree with TRBD1. With V trimmed by 1 base and J by 5 bases, 9 bases remained unmatched. This CDR3 comprises 16 residues. The germline V gene has CDR1 SNHLY and CDR2 FYNNEI. This CDR3 is CASSEDLQGAHHEQYF. The CDR3 region has the DNA TGTGCCAGCAGTGAAGACTTACAGGGGGCGCATCACGAGCAGTACTTC.

Worth noting for this clone: No DNA is shown, since the ends of the CDR3 on it are uncertain; the CDR3 is the one TCRdb lists. The rearrangement uses TRBV30 and TRBJ1-1; the D segment call TRBD1 is taken from the table without a DNA check. A total of 13 residues make up the CDR3, ends included. Per the germline V gene, CDR1 is GTSNPN and CDR2 is SVGIG (reference sequence). CDR3 region: CAWSFQVSTEAFF.

The chain combines TRBV24-1 with TRBJ2-1, with no clear D. Germline V CDR1 and CDR2: KGHDR, SFDVKD. Between the trimmed V and J ends, which lost 3 bases and 5 bases, there was a span of 10 bases. The CDR3 consists of 14 residues. This chain's CDR3 is CATSDSRFDNEQFF. The CDR3 DNA sequence: TGTGCCACCAGTGATAGTCGTTTTGACAATGAGCAGTTCTTC.

This chain uses TRBV6-6 with TRBJ2-7; D remains unclear. The CDR3 length is 14 residues. The germline V gene has CDR1 MNHNY and CDR2 SVGAGI (reference sequence). V shed 0 bases and J shed 2 bases, with 8 bases lying between them. The CDR3 nucleotides are TGTGCCAGCAGTTACTCGGTTGCGGCCTACGAGCAGTACTTC. This translates into CASSYSVAAYEQYF.

The chain joins TRBV15 to TRBJ2-2; 7 bases are shared with TRBD1. The CDR3 spans 15 residues. Germline V CDR1 and CDR2: LNHNV, YYDKDF (reference sequence). The V gene end was trimmed by 3 bases and the J gene end by 0 bases; junction bases not matched to a gene: 1. The CDR3 here is CATSSDRANTGELFF. The CDR3 DNA reads TGTGCCACCAGCAGCGACAGGGCGAACACCGGGGAGCTGTTTTTT.

The chain employs TRBV4-2 and TRBJ2-7; D remains ambiguous. Trimming left V 2 bases short and J 2 bases short, with 16 bases between. Germline loops: CDR1 LGHNA, CDR2 YNFKEQ. This CDR3 spans 16 amino acids. For the CDR3, the DNA is TGTGCCAGCAGCCAATCCTTTTCAGTGAGGACCTACGAGCAGTACTTC. Its protein product is CASSQSFSVRTYEQYF.

This chain joins TRBV28 and TRBJ1-2; no definite D call. V dropped 3 bases and J dropped 8 bases, with 10 bases sitting between them. Germline CDR1 is MDHEN and CDR2 is SYDVKM. This CDR3 comprises 12 residues. CDR3 nucleotides: TGTGCCAGCAGTTTGCAGGTTAAGGGCTACACCTTC. The encoded protein is CASSLQVKGYTF.

J is TRBJ1-2 and V is TRBV27, with 8 bases fitting TRBD1. Germline V gives CDR1 MNHEY, CDR2 SMNVEV (reference sequence). CDR3 length equals 14 residues. With 2 bases clipped from V and 7 bases from J, the junction kept 6 bases outside the gene matches. This CDR3 is CASSLRTGYSGYTF. DNA of the CDR3: TGTGCCAGCAGTTTAAGGACAGGGTATTCTGGCTACACCTTC.

The chain has TRBV4-2 and TRBJ2-1, with D perhaps TRBD1 or TRBD2 (6 bases each). Trimming stripped 0 bases from V and 5 bases from J, with 11 bases between. The CDR3 loop spans 15 amino acids. Germline CDR1 is LGHNA and CDR2 is YNFKEQ. The CDR3 loop is CASSQEARGHNEQFF. In DNA form, the CDR3 reads TGTGCCAGCAGCCAAGAGGCACGGGGGCACAATGAGCAGTTCTTC.

The chain is built from TRBV15 and TRBJ2-1, with D possibly matching TRBD1 (6 bases). The CDR3 has 16 amino acids. Per the germline V gene, CDR1 is LNHNV and CDR2 is YYDKDF (reference sequence). The V gene lost 5 bases and the J gene lost 4 bases, with 18 bases spanning the gap. In DNA, the CDR3 is TGTGCCACCAGCGTCCGGGCAGGGGTCAGGTACAATGAGCAGTTCTTC. Protein: CATSVRAGVRYNEQFF.

The V and J genes are TRBV9 and TRBJ1-6; D gene uncertain. The CDR3 runs 14 residues. Germline values: CDR1 SGDLS, CDR2 YYNGEE. Trimming took 1 base from V and 4 from J, leaving 6 bases between them. CDR3 nucleotide sequence: TGTGCCAGCAGCGTATGGTATTATAATTCACCCCTCCACTTT. This codes for CASSVWYYNSPLHF.

V gene TRBV7-7 combines with J gene TRBJ1-4; D is ambiguous. Germline-derived CDR1 and CDR2 are SSHAT and FNYEAQ (reference sequence). This CDR3 is 17 amino acids long. The V and J ends lost 5 bases and 8 bases respectively, with 24 bases between them. The CDR3 DNA reads TGTGCCAGCAGCCCAAACGACGGACGAGGGCGTAGCGAAAAACTGTTTTTT. This encodes CASSPNDGRGRSEKLFF. Complete variable domain (other parts from reference TRBV7-7 and TRBJ1-4): GAGVSQSPRYKVTKRGQDVTLRCDPISSHATLYWYQQALGQGPEFLTYFNYEAQPDKSGLPSDRFSAERPEGSISTLTIQRTEQRDSAMYRCASSPNDGRGRSEKLFFGSGTQLSVL.

V is TRBV7-9 and J is TRBJ2-3; 9 positions match TRBD2. The J segment lost 5 bases and the V segment lost 0 bases, leaving 3 bases of the junction unmatched. The CDR3 runs 15 residues. CDR1 is SEHNR and CDR2 is FQNEAQ in the germline V gene (reference sequence). The chain's CDR3 is CASSLAAGGEDTQYF. CDR3 DNA: TGTGCCAGCAGCTTAGCGGCGGGGGGGGAAGATACGCAGTATTTT.

This chain links TRBV10-1 with TRBJ2-1, with a possible D match to TRBD2 (6 bases). Germline V gene lookup returns CDR1 WNHNN and CDR2 SYGVQD (reference sequence). The CDR3 has 15 residues. Trimming left V 6 bases short and J 1 base short, with 13 bases between. The CDR3 DNA is TGCGCCAGCAGCTCTGTCGGGGGATCCTACAATGAGCAGTTCTTC. As protein: CASSSVGGSYNEQFF.

The CDR3, as DNA: TGTGCCAGCAGTTTAGGGGGGGCCGCCACTGAAGCTTTCTTT. This encodes CASSLGGAATEAFF. This rearrangement joins TRBV28 to TRBJ1-1; D is perhaps TRBD1 (6 bases). V dropped 2 bases and J dropped 4 bases, with 11 bases sitting between them. Looked up from germline, CDR1 is MDHEN and CDR2 is SYDVKM. The CDR3 is 14 residues long.